The 31 T cell receptor beta chains listed next were all sequenced from one sample in a study of low-dose radiotherapy and immunotherapy resistance in tumors. The time point denotes: after trial treatment. Stated treatment: LDRT plus nivolumab, ipilimumab, low-dose cyclophosphamide and aspirin (RACIN trial). Priming of first-strand cDNA relied on TRAV- and TRBV-specific primers (covering alpha and beta chains). A roughly 20-cycle PCR with a constant-region primer and V-primer adapter amplified TCRs. TCRdb itself ran the reads through MiXCR, one entry per CDR3 protein. This table holds 95,000 to 100,000 distinct CDR3 sequences, under 25% found once. Sequenced material: PBMCs, taken after low-dose radiotherapy plus immunotherapy. Receptors originate from a male donor with prostate cancer.

This clonotype was recorded at least ten times. The V gene is TRBV12-3 or TRBV12-4, the J gene TRBJ1-5; 7 nucleotides align to TRBD1. V trimming: 6 bases; J trimming: 7 bases; junction bases outside the gene matches: 12. The length of the CDR3 is 15 residues. The CDR3 region has the DNA TGTGCCAGCAGCCCAACAGGGGCCCCGAGACAGCCCCAGCATTTT. It translates to CASSPTGAPRQPQHF.

V gene TRBV24-1 combines with J gene TRBJ2-3; a weak D match, TRBD2 (6 bases). CDR3 size: 14 residues. V was shortened by 5 bases and J by 5 bases, with 13 bases between the two germline ends. Germline V gene sequence: CDR1 KGHDR, CDR2 SFDVKD. CDR3 coding DNA: TGTGCCACCAGTGCAGTCGAGACTAGAGATACGCAGTATTTT. Its protein is CATSAVETRDTQYF.

This clonotype has at least ten counts. J is TRBJ2-7 and V is TRBV5-1; 10 nucleotides match TRBD1. Germline CDR1 is SGHRS and CDR2 is YFSETQ. V gave up 4 bases and J gave up 3 bases; unmatched junction bases: 4. CDR3 length: 14 amino acids. CDR3 DNA: TGCGCCAGCAGCGTGGGACAGGGGCTCTACGAGCAGTACTTC. Encoded protein: CASSVGQGLYEQYF.

This clonotype was detected ten times or more. This chain links TRBV7-9 with TRBJ2-1; TRBD2 matches at 7 bases. J was trimmed by 2 bases and V by 6 bases; bases with no gene match: 10. Germline V lookup: CDR1 SEHNR, CDR2 FQNEAQ (reference sequence). The CDR3 runs to 16 residues. For the CDR3, the DNA is TGTGCCAGCAGACGAGGGGACTACAAAGCCTACAATGAGCAGTTCTTC. It is translated as CASRRGDYKAYNEQFF.

This clonotype came up many times. The chain employs TRBV5-4 and TRBJ2-1; the D call may be TRBD1 or TRBD2 (6 bases each). The CDR3 consists of 14 residues. Germline V lookup: CDR1 SGHNT, CDR2 YYREEE (reference sequence). Trimming pared 2 bases from V and 10 bases from J, leaving 16 bases between. The CDR3 sequence: CASSLELGGGEQFF. DNA of the CDR3: TGTGCCAGCAGCTTAGAGCTCGGGGGCGGGGAGCAGTTCTTC.

Many counts were recorded for this clonotype. This chain joins TRBV12-3 or TRBV12-4 and TRBJ1-5; D not resolved. Deletions cut 6 bases from V and 4 bases from J, with 7 bases between. This CDR3 contains 12 residues. The CDR3 DNA reads as TGTGCCAGCAGCTTCTCTAATCAGCCCCAGCATTTT. Translation gives CASSFSNQPQHF.

This clonotype was seen repeatedly, ten times or more. This chain links TRBV27 with TRBJ2-7, with D possibly matching TRBD2 (6 bases). The V and J ends lost 2 bases and 3 bases respectively, with 14 bases between them. Germline V CDR1 and CDR2: MNHEY, SMNVEV (reference sequence). CDR3 length: 15 amino acids. As DNA, the CDR3 is TGTGCCAGCAGTTTAATGGGGGGACTCTACTACGAGCAGTACTTC. Translation: CASSLMGGLYYEQYF.

This chain uses TRBV6-6 with TRBJ1-1, with a weak D call TRBD1 (5 bases). With 6 bases removed from V and 8 bases from J, the gap between germline ends came to 13 bases. The CDR3 sequence is 12 residues long. Per the germline V gene, CDR1 is MNHNY and CDR2 is SVGAGI (reference sequence). The DNA for the CDR3 is TGTGCCAGCAGAGGGGCAGGTTCGGAAGCTTTCTTT. Translated: CASRGAGSEAFF.

J is TRBJ1-2 and V is TRBV30; no definite D call. The V gene lost 2 bases and the J gene lost 7 bases, with 14 bases spanning the gap. The CDR3 contains 13 residues. The germline gives CDR1 GTSNPN, CDR2 SVGIG (reference sequence). DNA of the CDR3: TGTGCCTGGAGTTACCGGGCCGGCGCTGGCTACACCTTC. Translating gives CAWSYRAGAGYTF.

Concerning this clonotype: A clone one base away is much larger, so this may be a read error. The J gene is TRBJ2-4, the V gene TRBV12-3 or TRBV12-4; D is unclear. The CDR3 contains 13 residues. Trimming removed 3 bases from V and 6 bases from J, with 9 bases in between. CDR3 in DNA: TGTGCCAGCAGTTTTAACGGTGTAAACATTCAGTACTTC. Translating it yields CASSFNGVNIQYF.

This clonotype appeared many times. The gene calls are TRBV6-6 and TRBJ2-7, with TRBD1 matching over 7 bases. This CDR3 has 13 amino acids. The V gene's germline CDR1 is MNHNY and CDR2 SVGAGI (reference sequence). The trim removed 7 bases at V and 2 bases at J, leaving 5 bases unmatched. The CDR3, as DNA: TGTGCCAGCACCTCGGGACAGACCTACGAGCAGTACTTC. The encoded protein is CASTSGQTYEQYF.

This clonotype showed up just a few times. The chain employs TRBV23-1 and TRBJ1-5; no definite D call. TRBV23-1 is an ORF for which the function is uncertain. CDR3 length equals 15 residues. Trimming removed 0 bases at V and 5 bases at J, with 11 bases between. Written as DNA, the CDR3 is TGCGCCAGCAGTCAATCGAACTCTGGGGATCAGCCCCAGCATTTT. Translating gives CASSQSNSGDQPQHF.

This clonotype was detected ten times or more. The chain employs TRBV3-1 and TRBJ2-2; D gene ambiguous. Germline V gene lookup returns CDR1 LGHDT and CDR2 YNNKEL (reference sequence). The V end was cut by 0 bases, the J end by 1 base, with 9 bases between. CDR3 length equals 16 residues. The chain's CDR3 is CASSQDQALNTGELFF. Here the CDR3 DNA reads TGTGCCAGCAGCCAAGATCAAGCATTGAACACCGGGGAGCTGTTTTTT.

This clonotype was counted many times. At one end, the junction sequence differs from germline, possibly due to a read error. The V call is TRBV16, the J call TRBJ2-1, with 9 bases fitting TRBD1. Germline V gene data show CDR1 as KGHSY and CDR2 as FQNENV. The CDR3 consists of 15 residues. Here the CDR3 DNA reads TGTGCCATCAGCCCTGGGACAGGGCTAAACAATGAGCAGTTCTTC. It encodes CAISPGTGLNNEQFF.

This clonotype appeared many times. The chain links TRBV4-1 to TRBJ2-7; D is perhaps TRBD1 or TRBD2 (5 bases each). Germline CDR1 is MGHRA and CDR2 is YSYEKL. The CDR3 extends over 15 amino acids. Trimming took 1 base from V and 2 from J, leaving 12 bases between them. The DNA of the CDR3 is TGCGCCAGCAGCCAAGGGTGGGACGGAGCCTACGAGCAGTACTTC. Its translation is CASSQGWDGAYEQYF.

This chain uses TRBV4-2 with TRBJ2-1, with D uncertain. V lost 0 bases to trimming and J lost 0 bases, with 12 bases between them. CDR1 LGHNA and CDR2 YNFKEQ come from the germline V gene. This CDR3 is built from 17 residues. As DNA, the CDR3 is TGTGCCAGCAGCCAAGACCCTATAGTGAGCTCCTACAATGAGCAGTTCTTC. Translated: CASSQDPIVSSYNEQFF.

The chain uses TRBV6-5 and TRBJ2-5; D is ambiguous. The V gene's germline CDR1 is MNHEY and CDR2 SVGAGI. The CDR3 loop spans 11 amino acids. Trimming took 4 bases from V and 6 from J, leaving 6 bases between them. The DNA of the CDR3 is TGTGCCAGCAGTTTTGAACAGACCCAGTACTTC. This gives the protein CASSFEQTQYF.

The table lists this clonotype with many counts. The chain links TRBV19 to TRBJ1-2; D gene unclear. Deletions cut 3 bases from V and 2 bases from J, with 13 bases between. Germline V gene lookup returns CDR1 LNHDA and CDR2 SQIVND (reference sequence). The CDR3 runs 15 residues. CDR3 region: CASSIGPPRNYGYTF. The CDR3 region has the DNA TGTGCCAGTAGTATCGGACCCCCCCGGAACTATGGCTACACCTTC.

This clonotype appeared a single time. The chain uses TRBV6-2 or TRBV6-3 and TRBJ1-1; 12 nucleotides agree with TRBD1. Unmatched junction bases numbered 3, after V lost 10 bases and J lost 3 bases. The CDR3 is 13 residues long. Germline V gives CDR1 MNHEY, CDR2 SVGEGT. The chain's CDR3 is CATGTGGHTEAFF. The CDR3 nucleotides are TGTGCCACCGGGACAGGGGGCCACACTGAAGCTTTCTTT.

This clonotype was seen ten or more times. The gene calls are TRBV6-5 and TRBJ2-5, with D possibly matching TRBD2 (7 bases). Looked up from germline, CDR1 is MNHEY and CDR2 is SVGAGI. V lost 6 bases and J 2 bases, leaving 16 bases between the germline ends. The CDR3 extends over 15 amino acids. This chain's CDR3 is CASSTRGAGQETQYF. In nucleotides, the CDR3 is TGTGCCAGCAGCACCCGGGGGGCGGGTCAAGAGACCCAGTACTTC.

At least ten counts were recorded for this clonotype. The chain couples TRBV11-2 to TRBJ2-7, with D unclear. Trimming shortened V by 2 bases and J by 5 bases, and 7 bases separated the two germline ends. This CDR3 is 12 amino acids long. The germline CDR1 and CDR2 sequences are SGHAT and FQNNGV. Written as DNA, the CDR3 is TGTGCCAGCAGCTTAAGTAGGGACGAGCAGTACTTC. As protein: CASSLSRDEQYF.

This clonotype was seen many times. The CDR3 DNA is TGTGCCAGCAGCGGTACCGGGACAGGGTTTCAAGAGACCCAGTACTTC. Its translation is CASSGTGTGFQETQYF. The chain uses TRBV3-1 and TRBJ2-5, with TRBD1 matching over 9 bases. Trimming cost V 5 bases and J 2 bases; bases outside gene matches: 9. This CDR3 comprises 16 residues. Germline assignment: CDR1 LGHDT and CDR2 YNNKEL (reference sequence).

In its sample, this clonotype was seen many times. This chain connects TRBV5-1 to TRBJ2-7, with 7 bases fitting TRBD2. Germline CDR1 is SGHRS and CDR2 is YFSETQ. The length of the CDR3 is 15 residues. V lost 4 bases, J lost 2 bases, and 9 bases stayed unmatched. CDR3 nucleotides: TGCGCCAGCAGCCCTCGGGACTACATCACCTACGAGCAGTACTTC. Protein: CASSPRDYITYEQYF.

This clonotype has ten or more counts. At one boundary the junction diverges from the germline segment, which might be a read error. The V call is TRBV11-3, the J call TRBJ2-4; TRBD2 might be the D (5 bases). The CDR3 spans 12 residues. CDR1 and CDR2 (germline): SGHNT, YENEEA. In nucleotides, the CDR3 is TGTGCCAGCACCCCGGGATCCGAACCCGAGGACTTC. Encoded protein: CASTPGSEPEDF.

The genes are TRBV27 and TRBJ2-3, with a weak D call TRBD1 (6 bases). V gave up 7 bases and J gave up 2 bases, with 16 bases separating them. CDR3 length equals 15 residues. Germline assignment: CDR1 MNHEY and CDR2 SMNVEV (reference sequence). The chain's CDR3 is CASTPYRVNTDTQYF. The CDR3, as DNA: TGTGCCAGCACGCCTTACAGGGTAAACACAGATACGCAGTATTTT.

Only a few counts were recorded for this clonotype. The chain uses TRBV10-3 and TRBJ1-4; no reliable D call. Per the germline V gene, CDR1 is ENHRY and CDR2 is SYGVKD. V was trimmed by 6 bases and J by 3 bases, leaving 11 bases between them. The CDR3 covers 14 residues. In DNA, the CDR3 is TGTGCCATCAGCGCCGGTCCGGCTAATGAAAAACTGTTTTTT. Its translation: CAISAGPANEKLFF.

This clonotype turned up a few times. The genes are TRBV20-1 and TRBJ2-5, with 9 nucleotides matching TRBD2. Germline values: CDR1 DFQATT, CDR2 SNEGSKA (reference sequence). The V and J ends lost 3 bases and 5 bases, in that order; junction bases with no gene match: 13. The CDR3 totals 16 residues. DNA of the CDR3: TGCAGTGCTAGTGGGGGGGCGGGGGGGCCGGTGGAGACCCAGTACTTC. This sequence encodes CSASGGAGGPVETQYF.

Note on this clonotype: This may arise from a read error, as a much more abundant clone is one base away. The chain uses TRBV20-1 and TRBJ2-7, with 7 bases lining up with TRBD2. In germline, CDR1 is DFQATT, CDR2 SNEGSKA (reference sequence). The CDR3 consists of 15 residues. The V and J ends lost 0 bases and 5 bases, in that order; junction bases with no gene match: 10. CDR3 in DNA: TGCAGTGCTAGAGATTTTGGGGGGGGGGGAGACGAGCAGTACTTC. It specifies CSARDFGGGGDEQYF.

The rearrangement joins TRBV6-1 to TRBJ2-1; 10 nucleotides match TRBD2. CDR3 length: 16 amino acids. The germline CDR1 and CDR2 sequences are MNHNS and SASEGT. V shed 0 bases, J shed 7 bases, and the junction held 6 bases outside the gene matches. CDR3 coding DNA: TGTGCCAGCAGTGAAGCTAGCGGGGGGACAGCGAATGAGCAGTTCTTC. It encodes CASSEASGGTANEQFF.

This clonotype came up many times. CDR3 amino acids: CAISPGQGNGANVLTF. The CDR3 DNA is TGTGCCATCAGTCCGGGACAGGGGAATGGGGCCAACGTCCTGACTTTC. This sequence joins TRBV10-3 and TRBJ2-6, with 10 bases aligning to TRBD1. The CDR3 consists of 16 residues. In germline, CDR1 is ENHRY, CDR2 SYGVKD. The ends lost 5 bases at V and 3 bases at J; junction bases unmatched: 4.

This clonotype was seen repeatedly, ten times or more. The chain links TRBV20-1 to TRBJ1-5, with D unclear. The V gene lost 6 bases and the J gene lost 4 bases, with 13 bases spanning the gap. CDR3 length: 13 residues. Germline CDR1 DFQATT, CDR2 SNEGSKA (reference sequence). The CDR3 loop is CSATRRPNQPQHF. Here the CDR3 DNA reads TGCAGTGCAACTAGACGGCCGAATCAGCCCCAGCATTTT.